The TCR beta chain described here comes from a study of blood T cell repertoires in COVID-19. Across the study: There were acute and convalescent COVID-19 samples, and they came from the United States, Italy and Spain. From T cells, B-cell-depleted T cells, or PBMCs came the material, which was cDNA or gDNA.

Source study methods: Amplification of reference gene primers was used by the study to estimate nucleated cell counts. Profiled with immunoSEQ multiplex PCR; TCRdb holds only in-frame clones, not every one. Clone size and the V and J calls come from that table; the DNA yielded D and trimming. The sample yields 95,000 to 100,000 clones, 85% to 95% seen once. The CDR3 sequence is 17 residues long. The germline CDR1 and CDR2 sequences are SNHLY and FYNNEI. V gave up 2 bases and J gave up 0 bases, with 15 bases separating them. The source material was peripheral blood. The chain recombines TRBV2 with TRBJ2-3; D perhaps matches TRBD2 (6 bases). The sequence came from a man aged 45-65 years with active COVID-19. This chain's CDR3 is CASSEIERVVSTDTQYF. The DNA for the CDR3 is TGTGCCAGCAGTGAAATCGAGCGGGTGGTTAGCACAGATACGCAGTATTTT.